What follows describes a single T cell receptor beta chain. Its target is not known. Sequenced by immunoSEQ multiplex PCR; TCRdb stores in-frame clones only, minus some. The table shows around 180,000 clones, with approximately 90% occurring only once. The entry originates in a study of T cell responses to AZD1222 COVID-19 vaccine. Points from the study as a whole: Clonal diversity may have been underestimated, and the donors were mostly white British, with more females than males. With two AZD1222 doses given, Spike-specific TCR breadth and depth both rose. Spike as a whole was targeted by vaccine-associated CD4 TCRs, dominant at 160-218 and 743-854. The study identified only five to seven AZD1222 recipients as seropositive at baseline.

The receptor comes from an adult in good health. Sequenced material: peripheral blood, taken on day 0 of AZD1222 vaccination.

The CDR3 DNA reads as TGTGCCAGCAGCCAAGACTGGGGACTAGCGGGAATATACGAGCAGTACTTC. Encoded protein: CASSQDWGLAGIYEQYF. V is TRBV4-2 and J is TRBJ2-7; 13 bases map to TRBD2. This CDR3 contains 17 residues. The germline V gene encodes CDR1 LGHNA and CDR2 YNFKEQ. Trimming took 0 bases from V and 4 from J; bases not matched to a gene: 6.